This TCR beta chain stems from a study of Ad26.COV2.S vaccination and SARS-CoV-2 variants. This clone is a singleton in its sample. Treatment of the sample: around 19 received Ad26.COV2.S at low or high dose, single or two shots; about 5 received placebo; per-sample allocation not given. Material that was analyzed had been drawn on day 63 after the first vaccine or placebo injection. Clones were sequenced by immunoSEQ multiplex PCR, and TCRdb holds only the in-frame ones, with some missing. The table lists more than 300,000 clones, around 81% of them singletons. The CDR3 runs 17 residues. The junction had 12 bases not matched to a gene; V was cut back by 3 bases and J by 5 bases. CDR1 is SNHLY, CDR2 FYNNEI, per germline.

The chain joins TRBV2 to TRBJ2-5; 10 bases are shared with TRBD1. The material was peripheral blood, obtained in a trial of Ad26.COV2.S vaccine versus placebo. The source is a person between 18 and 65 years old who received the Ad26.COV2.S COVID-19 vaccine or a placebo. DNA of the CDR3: TGTGCCAGCAGTGACCCCGGGACAGGGGTGCTCGGGGAGACCCAGTACTTC. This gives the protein CASSDPGTGVLGETQYF.